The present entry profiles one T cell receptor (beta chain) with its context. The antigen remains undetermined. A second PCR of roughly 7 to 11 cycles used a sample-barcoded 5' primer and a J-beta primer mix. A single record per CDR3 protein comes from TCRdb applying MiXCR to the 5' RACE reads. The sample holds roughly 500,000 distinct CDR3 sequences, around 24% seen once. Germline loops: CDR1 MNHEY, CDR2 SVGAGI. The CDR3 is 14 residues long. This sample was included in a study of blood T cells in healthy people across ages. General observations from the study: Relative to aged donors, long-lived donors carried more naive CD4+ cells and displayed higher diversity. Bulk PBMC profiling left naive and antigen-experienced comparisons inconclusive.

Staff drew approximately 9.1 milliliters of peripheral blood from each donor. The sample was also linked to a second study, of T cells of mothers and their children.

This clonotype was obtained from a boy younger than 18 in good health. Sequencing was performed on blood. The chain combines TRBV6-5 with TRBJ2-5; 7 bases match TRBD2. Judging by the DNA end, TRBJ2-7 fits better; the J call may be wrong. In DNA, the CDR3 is TGTGCCAGCAGTTCCCCGGGGGGACCCTACGAGCAGTACTTC. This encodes CASSSPGGPYEQYF.